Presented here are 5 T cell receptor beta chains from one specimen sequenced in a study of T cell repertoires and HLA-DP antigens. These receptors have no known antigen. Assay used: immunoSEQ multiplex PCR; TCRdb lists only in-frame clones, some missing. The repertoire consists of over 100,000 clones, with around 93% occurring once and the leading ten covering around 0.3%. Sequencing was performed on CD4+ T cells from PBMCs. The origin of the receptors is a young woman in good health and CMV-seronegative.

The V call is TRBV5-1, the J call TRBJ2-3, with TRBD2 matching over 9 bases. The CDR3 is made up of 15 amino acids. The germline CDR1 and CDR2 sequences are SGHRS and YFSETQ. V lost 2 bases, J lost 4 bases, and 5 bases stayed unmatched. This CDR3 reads CASSLIAGAADTQYF. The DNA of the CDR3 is TGCGCCAGCAGCTTAATAGCGGGAGCAGCAGATACGCAGTATTTT.

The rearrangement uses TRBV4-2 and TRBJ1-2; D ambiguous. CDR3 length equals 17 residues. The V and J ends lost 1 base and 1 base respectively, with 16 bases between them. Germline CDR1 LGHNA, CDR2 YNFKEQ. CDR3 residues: CASSQVGSEGVNYGYTF. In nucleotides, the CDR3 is TGTGCCAGCAGCCAAGTCGGCAGTGAGGGAGTTAACTATGGCTACACCTTC.

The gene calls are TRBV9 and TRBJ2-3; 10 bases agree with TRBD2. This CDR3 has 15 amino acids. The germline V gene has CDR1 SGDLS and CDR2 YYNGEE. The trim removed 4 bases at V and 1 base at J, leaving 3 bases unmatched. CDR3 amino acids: CASSPGLAGTDTQYF. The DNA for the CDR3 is TGTGCCAGCAGCCCTGGACTAGCGGGCACAGATACGCAGTATTTT.

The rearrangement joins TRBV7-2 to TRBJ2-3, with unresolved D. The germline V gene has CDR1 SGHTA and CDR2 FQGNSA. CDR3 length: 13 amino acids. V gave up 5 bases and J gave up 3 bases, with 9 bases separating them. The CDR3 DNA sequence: TGTGCCAGCAGCAAGTTCAGAACAGATACGCAGTATTTT. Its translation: CASSKFRTDTQYF.

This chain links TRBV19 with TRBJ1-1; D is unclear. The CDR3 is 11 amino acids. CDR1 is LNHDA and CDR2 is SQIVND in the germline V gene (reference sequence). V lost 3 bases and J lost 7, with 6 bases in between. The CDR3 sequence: CASSMDFEAFF. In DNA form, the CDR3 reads TGTGCCAGTAGTATGGATTTTGAAGCTTTCTTT.